This entry is about one T cell receptor beta chain. This clonotype is considered medium-sized (0.01 to 0.1%). No antigen is known for it. No clone much larger than this one lies a single base away; base qualities are absent. Rearranged TRB sequences spanning V, D and J segments were amplified in a multiplex touch-down PCR with a mixed TRB-A/B primer pool. Two consecutive PCR reactions with Phusion HS II polymerase added Illumina adapters and sample indices to the amplicons. Amplicons were gel-purified with the NucleoSpin Gel and PCR Clean-up kit, then checked with Qubit and an Agilent 2100 Bioanalyzer. Sequencing of libraries was carried out on an Illumina MiSeq in 600-cycle, single-indexed, paired-end runs. The study's processing was this. MiXCR versions 2.12 and 3.0.5 were used to process the TRB sequences. A clone was defined as each unique CDR3 nucleotide sequence, and only productive sequences supported by at least two reads were kept. Repertoire metrics included Shannon diversity, evenness, clonality (one minus evenness), and alpha-parameterized diversity profiles from alpha 0 to 5. The IGoR algorithm was used to calculate generation probabilities for clones in the paired samples taken before and after chemotherapy. TCRdb itself trimmed the public reads at Q25 with fastp, ran MiXCR and retained productive beta chains. Entries are consolidated by CDR3 protein sequence, retaining the most common genes and DNA. These V and J calls derive from TCRdb rather than the authors' analysis. Across this sample there are over a thousand distinct CDR3 sequences, with about 25% seen only once. Jointly, the top ten make up more than 30% of the sample.

The source of the sample is a study of T cell repertoires in aging, cancer and after chemotherapy (dated by TCRdb to the late 2010s). With regard to the full study: The donors fell into six age groups ranging from 30 or younger to 70 or older, and each group had at least three individuals. In the solid tumor group, the paired samples taken before and after chemotherapy came from patients with brain tumors (glioblastoma) who were receiving therapy based on temozolomide. The full dataset contained several million TCR reads. To examine immunoaging and T cell reconstitution after chemotherapy, the study profiled TCR beta repertoires in peripheral blood from healthy donors and cancer patients. Alongside some 98 healthy donors serving as a reference group, the cohort included some 220 cancer patients, of whom 94 had hematological cancers and around 120 had solid cancers. What the authors observed across the whole study: According to the authors, the repertoire data do not permit conclusions about immunological memory after chemotherapy. Significantly lower blood TCR diversity and higher clonality were observed in untreated patients with hematological or solid cancers than in age-matched healthy donors. In both cancer cohorts, median generation probability rose over the chemotherapy interval, which suggests that the repertoire was reconstituted through rebound thymic output. In healthy donors, the drop in TCR diversity with age came mainly from a loss of richness, whereas in cancer patients a loss of evenness also played a part.

CDR1 and CDR2, per the germline V gene (reference sequence), are SGHNT and YYREEE. V loses 1 base of germline sequence and J loses 5 bases, and the interval between the two ends is 21 bases. The cysteine opens and the phenylalanine closes a CDR3 of 17 amino acids. Of all the DNA, just the CDR3 is kept, 51 bases in frame from base 1. TCR beta rearrangements were amplified from genomic DNA extracted from peripheral blood rather than from sorted cells or RNA. The sequencing sample was made of blood. The chain is assembled from TRBV5-4 and TRBJ1-2; the D gene is unclear. This TCR was recovered from a human donor with a solid tumor. The sequenced DNA is TGTGCCAGCAGCTTGATCGGGGAGCGACATTTGGGTTATGGCTACACCTTC. This is translated as CASSLIGERHLGYGYTF. When the CDR3 is completed using the reference TRBV5-4 and TRBJ1-2 genes on either side, the full variable domain is ETGVTQSPTHLIKTRGQQVTLRCSSQSGHNTVSWYQQALGQGPQFIFQYYREEENGRGNFPPRFSGLQFPNYSSELNVNALELDDSALYLCASSLIGERHLGYGYTFGSGTRLTVV.